This T cell receptor (beta chain) was observed in a study of cytomegalovirus exposure and HLA in healthy donors. Study-level background: The 120 million or so unique TCR beta sequences, from 150 million to 200 million T cells, were found by an earlier analysis. Early on, a data release was issued that held 80 million to 90 million unique TCRs from HLA-typed donors. Study-wide results and caveats: A prior analysis recorded that most TCR beta V segments were productive about 90% or about 30% of the time.

The V segment lost 10 bases and the J segment 1 base; nucleotides outside the gene matches: 7. This CDR3 is 14 amino acids long. Germline V CDR1 and CDR2: ENHRY, SYGVKD. The PCR made use of 60 Vbeta and 13 Jbeta primers. The repertoire was sequenced with immunoSEQ multiplex PCR; TCRdb's copy has only in-frame clones and lacks some. The repertoire has 150,000 to 200,000 clones, around 80% of them found once; the top ten carry around 2.3%. On this clone itself: Its cognate antigen is unknown.

Unrecorded immune exposures were likely, despite nominal health at sampling. This TCR derives from a woman between 45 and 60 years old in good health and CMV-seronegative. This rearrangement joins TRBV10-3 to TRBJ2-1, with 7 bases that match TRBD1. The sequenced material came from PBMCs. For the CDR3, the DNA is TGTGCCACCGACCCAGGGGGTTCCTACAATGAGCAGTTCTTC. It yields the protein CATDPGGSYNEQFF.